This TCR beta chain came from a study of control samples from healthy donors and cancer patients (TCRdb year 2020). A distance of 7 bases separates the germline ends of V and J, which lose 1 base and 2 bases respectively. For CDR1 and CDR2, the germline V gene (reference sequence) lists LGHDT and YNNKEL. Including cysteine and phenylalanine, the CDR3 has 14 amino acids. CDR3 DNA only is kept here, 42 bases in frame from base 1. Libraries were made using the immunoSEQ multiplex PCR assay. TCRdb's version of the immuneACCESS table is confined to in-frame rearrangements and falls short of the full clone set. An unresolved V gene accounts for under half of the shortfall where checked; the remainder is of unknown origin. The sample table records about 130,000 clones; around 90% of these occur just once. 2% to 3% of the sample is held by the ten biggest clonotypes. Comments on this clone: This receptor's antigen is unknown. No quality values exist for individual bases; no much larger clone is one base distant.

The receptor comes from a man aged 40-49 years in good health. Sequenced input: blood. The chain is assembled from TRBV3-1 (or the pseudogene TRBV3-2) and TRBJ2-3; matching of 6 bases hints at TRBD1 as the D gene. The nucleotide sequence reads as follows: TGTGCCAGCAGCCAAGGACAGGACACAGATACGCAGTATTTT. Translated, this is CASSQGQDTDTQYF.